This T cell receptor (beta chain) was obtained from a study of CD8+ T cells in alopecia areata. The V end was cut by 2 bases, the J end by 0 bases, with 0 bases between. Per the germline V gene, CDR1 is SGHRS and CDR2 is YFSETQ. The CDR3 runs 13 residues. RNA, once extracted, was reverse transcribed into cDNA for use as the sequencing template. Some clones are missing from TCRdb's copy, which holds only in-frame ones; the method was immunoSEQ multiplex PCR. The sample comprises 100,000 to 150,000 clones, about 50% of which are singletons, and roughly 10% rests with the top ten. Peripheral blood, together with lesional scalp punch biopsies, was collected from alopecia areata patients.

Sample: NKG2D-low CD8+ T cells sorted from blood. This clonotype originated in a human donor with alopecia areata. The chain is built from TRBV5-1 and TRBJ2-6; D unclear. The CDR3 reads CASSFSGANVLTF. CDR3 bases: TGCGCCAGCAGCTTCTCTGGGGCCAACGTCCTGACTTTC.